Sequencing of this T cell receptor beta chain was carried out in a study of human T cells and chemical hapten exposure. TCRdb fed the RACE reads into MiXCR, producing one record per CDR3 protein. The table records roughly 81,000 distinct CDR3 sequences, 8.5% to 9% of them present only once. The time point here: pre-sensitization, week 0. Sample treatment: therapeutic diphenylcyclopropenone sensitization with weekly scalp DPC. CDR3 length: 11 amino acids. Germline V lookup: CDR1 GTSNPN, CDR2 SVGIG (reference sequence). The V and J ends lost 5 bases and 4 bases respectively, with 8 bases between them. This clonotype showed up just a few times.

This receptor was taken from a man aged 40-49 years with alopecia areata. Some clones in this sample may be carry-over from other donors' samples. Material: whole blood, obtained in connection with sensitization to the hapten diphenylcyclopropenone (DPC). The V call is TRBV30, the J call TRBJ1-1; D call uncertain. CDR3 sequence (DNA): TGTGCCTGGCCTCGGGGCACTGAAGCTTTCTTT. This codes for CAWPRGTEAFF.